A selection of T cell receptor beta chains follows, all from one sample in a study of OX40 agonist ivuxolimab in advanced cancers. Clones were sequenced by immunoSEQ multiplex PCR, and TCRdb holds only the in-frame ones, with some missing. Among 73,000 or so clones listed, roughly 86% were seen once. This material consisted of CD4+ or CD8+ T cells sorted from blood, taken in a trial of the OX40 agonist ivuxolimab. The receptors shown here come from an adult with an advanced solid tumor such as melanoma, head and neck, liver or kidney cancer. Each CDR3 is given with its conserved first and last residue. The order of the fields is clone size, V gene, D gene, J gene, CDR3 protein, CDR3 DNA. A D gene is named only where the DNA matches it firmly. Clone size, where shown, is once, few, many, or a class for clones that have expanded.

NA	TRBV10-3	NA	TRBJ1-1	CAIREATVNTEAFF	TGTGCCATCAGAGAAGCGACAGTGAACACTGAAGCTTTCTTT
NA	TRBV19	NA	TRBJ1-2	CASSRGDNYGYTF	TGTGCCAGTTCCAGGGGCGATAACTATGGCTACACCTTC
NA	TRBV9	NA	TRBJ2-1	CASSVEGNGYNEQFF	TGTGCCAGCAGCGTAGAGGGCAATGGCTACAATGAGCAGTTCTTC
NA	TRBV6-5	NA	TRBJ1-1	CASRTGVNTEAFF	TGTGCCAGCAGGACAGGAGTGAACACTGAAGCTTTCTTT
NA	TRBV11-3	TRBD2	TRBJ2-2	CASSLGLAGIANTGELFF	TGTGCCAGCAGTCTCGGACTAGCGGGGATCGCGAACACCGGGGAGCTGTTTTTT
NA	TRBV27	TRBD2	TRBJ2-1	CASSYGLAGGHRGEQFF	TGTGCCAGCAGTTACGGACTAGCGGGAGGGCACCGGGGTGAGCAGTTCTTC
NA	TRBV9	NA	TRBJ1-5	CASSVAGGSNQPQHF	TGTGCCAGCAGCGTAGCGGGGGGGAGCAATCAGCCCCAGCATTTT
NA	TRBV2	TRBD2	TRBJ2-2	CASISLETSGFGELFF	TGTGCCAGCATCTCCTTGGAGACTAGCGGGTTCGGGGAGCTGTTTTTT
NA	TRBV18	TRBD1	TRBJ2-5	CASSLQGAHGLETQYF	TGTGCCAGCTCACTTCAGGGGGCGCACGGTTTAGAGACCCAGTACTTC
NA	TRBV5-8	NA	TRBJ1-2	CASSHSGTRSYGYTF	TGTGCCAGCAGCCACTCCGGGACAAGGAGCTATGGCTACACCTTC
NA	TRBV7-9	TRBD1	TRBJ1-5	CASSLGQGLVSNQPQHF	TGTGCCAGCAGCTTGGGACAGGGACTAGTAAGCAATCAGCCCCAGCATTTT
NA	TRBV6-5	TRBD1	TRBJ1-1	CASSYSNRGNTEAFF	TGTGCCAGCAGTTACTCGAACAGGGGGAACACTGAAGCTTTCTTT
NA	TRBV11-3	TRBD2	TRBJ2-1	CASGTSGGAGEQFF	TGTGCCAGCGGGACTAGCGGGGGGGCTGGTGAGCAGTTCTTC
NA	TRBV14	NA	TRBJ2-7	CASSALYEQYF	TGTGCCAGCAGCGCTCTTTACGAGCAGTACTTC
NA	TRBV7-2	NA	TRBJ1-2	CASSLPGTDYGYTF	TGTGCCAGCAGCTTACCAGGGACCGACTATGGCTACACCTTC
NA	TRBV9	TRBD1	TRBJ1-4	CASSASGRGQNEKLFF	TGTGCCAGCAGCGCCTCCGGTAGGGGGCAAAATGAAAAACTGTTTTTT
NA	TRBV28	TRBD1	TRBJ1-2	CASSIRDSTAYGYTF	TGTGCCAGCAGTATCCGGGACAGTACGGCCTATGGCTACACCTTC
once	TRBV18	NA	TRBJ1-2	CASSPQRDNYGYTF	TGTGCCAGCTCACCACAAAGGGATAACTATGGCTACACCTTC
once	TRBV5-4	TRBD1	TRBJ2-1	CASSLAIRTGSYNEQFF	TGTGCCAGCAGCTTGGCCATTCGGACAGGGAGCTACAATGAGCAGTTCTTC
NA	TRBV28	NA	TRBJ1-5	CASSRGSQPQHF	TGTGCCAGCAGCAGGGGATCTCAGCCCCAGCATTTT
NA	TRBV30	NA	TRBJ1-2	CARVGGDGYGYTF	TGTGCTCGGGTCGGGGGAGATGGCTATGGCTACACCTTC
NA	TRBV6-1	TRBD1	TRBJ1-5	CASSGGQGMQPQHF	TGTGCCAGCAGTGGGGGACAGGGGATGCAGCCCCAGCATTTT
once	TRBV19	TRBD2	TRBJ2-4	CASSSGLAGGTLAKNIQYF	TGTGCCAGTAGTTCAGGACTAGCGGGAGGTACCTTGGCCAAAAACATTCAGTACTTC